These 9 T cell receptor beta chains were all obtained from the same sample, sequenced in a study of control samples from healthy donors and cancer patients. Sequenced by immunoSEQ multiplex PCR; TCRdb stores in-frame clones only, minus some. The sample shows 55,000 to 85,000 clones, roughly 91% of them seen only once. Sequenced material: PBMCs. The receptor set was obtained from a man aged 55 to 70 with lung cancer.

The chain employs TRBV19 and TRBJ2-1, with D maybe TRBD1 (6 bases). The germline V and J ends were trimmed by 7 bases and 0 bases, with 13 bases remaining between them. The V gene's germline CDR1 is LNHDA and CDR2 SQIVND (reference sequence). CDR3 length: 15 residues. CDR3 sequence (DNA): TGTGCCAGTACCGTTCAGGGGTACTCCTACAATGAGCAGTTCTTC. Its protein is CASTVQGYSYNEQFF.

The J gene is TRBJ1-2, the V gene TRBV19, with 8 bases identical to TRBD1. Germline V gene data show CDR1 as LNHDA and CDR2 as SQIVND (reference sequence). The CDR3 loop spans 11 amino acids. Trimming cost V 7 bases and J 8 bases; bases outside gene matches: 3. This CDR3 reads CASTDRGGYTF. The CDR3 bases are TGTGCCAGTACAGACAGGGGAGGCTACACCTTC.

The rearrangement uses TRBV6-5 and TRBJ2-7; 9 bases are a match to TRBD1. V was clipped by 6 bases and J by 6 bases; unmatched bases: 6. The V gene's germline CDR1 is MNHEY and CDR2 SVGAGI. This CDR3 is built from 13 residues. Here the CDR3 DNA reads TGTGCCAGCAGAGAGGGACAGGGTGCCGAGCAGTACTTC. Protein sequence: CASREGQGAEQYF.

The CDR3 here is CASRDTATNEKLFF. For the CDR3, the DNA is TGCGCCAGCAGGGACACCGCAACTAATGAAAAACTGTTTTTT. This chain uses TRBV10-2 with TRBJ1-4, with D possibly TRBD1 on 5 matching bases. Germline lookup yields CDR1 WSHSY and CDR2 SAAADI. Trimming removed 6 bases from V and 0 bases from J, with 8 bases in between. This CDR3 comprises 14 residues.

The DNA of the CDR3 is TGTGCCAGCTCACCCTCGGACGTCCGAGGCGAGACCCAGTACTTC. Its translation is CASSPSDVRGETQYF. The chain recombines TRBV18 with TRBJ2-5; D is unclear. Looked up from germline, CDR1 is KGHSH and CDR2 is LQKENI. CDR3 size: 15 residues. Between the trimmed V and J ends, which lost 3 bases and 5 bases, there was a span of 16 bases. The whole variable domain, filled in from reference TRBV18 and TRBJ2-5, reads NAGVMQNPRHLVRRRGQEARLRCSPMKGHSHVYWYRQLPEEGLKFMVYLQKENIIDESGMPKERFSAEFPKEGPSILRIQQVVRGDSAAYFCASSPSDVRGETQYFGPGTRLLVL.

Note on this clone: One end of the junction fails to match germline, which may point to a read error. The chain uses TRBV6-5 and TRBJ2-5; D unresolved. CDR3 length equals 13 residues. Germline V gene sequence: CDR1 MNHEY, CDR2 SVGAGI. The CDR3 coding sequence is TGTGCCAGCAGTTACTCGGAAAGAGAGGCCCAGTACTTC. Its protein product is CASSYSEREAQYF.

In this sample, this clone turned up once. The rearrangement uses TRBV30 and TRBJ1-2; 8 nucleotides match TRBD1. V gave up 3 bases and J gave up 4 bases; unmatched junction bases: 7. CDR1 is GTSNPN and CDR2 is SVGIG in the germline V gene (reference sequence). The CDR3 spans 14 residues. The CDR3 DNA follows: TGTGCCTGGAGCTTACGGGACAGGTTCTATGGCTACACCTTC. Its translation is CAWSLRDRFYGYTF.

This clone was seen a single time. The genes are TRBV7-9 and TRBJ1-6; no clear D gene. In germline, CDR1 is SEHNR, CDR2 FQNEAQ (reference sequence). This CDR3 has 14 amino acids. V dropped 4 bases and J dropped 0 bases, with 4 bases sitting between them. The CDR3 is CASSSSSYNSPLHF. The DNA for the CDR3 is TGTGCCAGCAGCTCGAGCTCCTATAATTCACCCCTCCACTTT.

The chain joins TRBV6-5 to TRBJ1-3, with 8 positions matching TRBD1. V gave up 5 bases and J gave up 2 bases; unmatched junction bases: 2. The CDR3 contains 14 residues. CDR1 and CDR2 (germline): MNHEY, SVGAGI. The CDR3 loop is CASSTGGTGNTIYF. CDR3 sequence (DNA): TGTGCCAGCAGTACAGGGGGGACTGGAAACACCATATATTTT.